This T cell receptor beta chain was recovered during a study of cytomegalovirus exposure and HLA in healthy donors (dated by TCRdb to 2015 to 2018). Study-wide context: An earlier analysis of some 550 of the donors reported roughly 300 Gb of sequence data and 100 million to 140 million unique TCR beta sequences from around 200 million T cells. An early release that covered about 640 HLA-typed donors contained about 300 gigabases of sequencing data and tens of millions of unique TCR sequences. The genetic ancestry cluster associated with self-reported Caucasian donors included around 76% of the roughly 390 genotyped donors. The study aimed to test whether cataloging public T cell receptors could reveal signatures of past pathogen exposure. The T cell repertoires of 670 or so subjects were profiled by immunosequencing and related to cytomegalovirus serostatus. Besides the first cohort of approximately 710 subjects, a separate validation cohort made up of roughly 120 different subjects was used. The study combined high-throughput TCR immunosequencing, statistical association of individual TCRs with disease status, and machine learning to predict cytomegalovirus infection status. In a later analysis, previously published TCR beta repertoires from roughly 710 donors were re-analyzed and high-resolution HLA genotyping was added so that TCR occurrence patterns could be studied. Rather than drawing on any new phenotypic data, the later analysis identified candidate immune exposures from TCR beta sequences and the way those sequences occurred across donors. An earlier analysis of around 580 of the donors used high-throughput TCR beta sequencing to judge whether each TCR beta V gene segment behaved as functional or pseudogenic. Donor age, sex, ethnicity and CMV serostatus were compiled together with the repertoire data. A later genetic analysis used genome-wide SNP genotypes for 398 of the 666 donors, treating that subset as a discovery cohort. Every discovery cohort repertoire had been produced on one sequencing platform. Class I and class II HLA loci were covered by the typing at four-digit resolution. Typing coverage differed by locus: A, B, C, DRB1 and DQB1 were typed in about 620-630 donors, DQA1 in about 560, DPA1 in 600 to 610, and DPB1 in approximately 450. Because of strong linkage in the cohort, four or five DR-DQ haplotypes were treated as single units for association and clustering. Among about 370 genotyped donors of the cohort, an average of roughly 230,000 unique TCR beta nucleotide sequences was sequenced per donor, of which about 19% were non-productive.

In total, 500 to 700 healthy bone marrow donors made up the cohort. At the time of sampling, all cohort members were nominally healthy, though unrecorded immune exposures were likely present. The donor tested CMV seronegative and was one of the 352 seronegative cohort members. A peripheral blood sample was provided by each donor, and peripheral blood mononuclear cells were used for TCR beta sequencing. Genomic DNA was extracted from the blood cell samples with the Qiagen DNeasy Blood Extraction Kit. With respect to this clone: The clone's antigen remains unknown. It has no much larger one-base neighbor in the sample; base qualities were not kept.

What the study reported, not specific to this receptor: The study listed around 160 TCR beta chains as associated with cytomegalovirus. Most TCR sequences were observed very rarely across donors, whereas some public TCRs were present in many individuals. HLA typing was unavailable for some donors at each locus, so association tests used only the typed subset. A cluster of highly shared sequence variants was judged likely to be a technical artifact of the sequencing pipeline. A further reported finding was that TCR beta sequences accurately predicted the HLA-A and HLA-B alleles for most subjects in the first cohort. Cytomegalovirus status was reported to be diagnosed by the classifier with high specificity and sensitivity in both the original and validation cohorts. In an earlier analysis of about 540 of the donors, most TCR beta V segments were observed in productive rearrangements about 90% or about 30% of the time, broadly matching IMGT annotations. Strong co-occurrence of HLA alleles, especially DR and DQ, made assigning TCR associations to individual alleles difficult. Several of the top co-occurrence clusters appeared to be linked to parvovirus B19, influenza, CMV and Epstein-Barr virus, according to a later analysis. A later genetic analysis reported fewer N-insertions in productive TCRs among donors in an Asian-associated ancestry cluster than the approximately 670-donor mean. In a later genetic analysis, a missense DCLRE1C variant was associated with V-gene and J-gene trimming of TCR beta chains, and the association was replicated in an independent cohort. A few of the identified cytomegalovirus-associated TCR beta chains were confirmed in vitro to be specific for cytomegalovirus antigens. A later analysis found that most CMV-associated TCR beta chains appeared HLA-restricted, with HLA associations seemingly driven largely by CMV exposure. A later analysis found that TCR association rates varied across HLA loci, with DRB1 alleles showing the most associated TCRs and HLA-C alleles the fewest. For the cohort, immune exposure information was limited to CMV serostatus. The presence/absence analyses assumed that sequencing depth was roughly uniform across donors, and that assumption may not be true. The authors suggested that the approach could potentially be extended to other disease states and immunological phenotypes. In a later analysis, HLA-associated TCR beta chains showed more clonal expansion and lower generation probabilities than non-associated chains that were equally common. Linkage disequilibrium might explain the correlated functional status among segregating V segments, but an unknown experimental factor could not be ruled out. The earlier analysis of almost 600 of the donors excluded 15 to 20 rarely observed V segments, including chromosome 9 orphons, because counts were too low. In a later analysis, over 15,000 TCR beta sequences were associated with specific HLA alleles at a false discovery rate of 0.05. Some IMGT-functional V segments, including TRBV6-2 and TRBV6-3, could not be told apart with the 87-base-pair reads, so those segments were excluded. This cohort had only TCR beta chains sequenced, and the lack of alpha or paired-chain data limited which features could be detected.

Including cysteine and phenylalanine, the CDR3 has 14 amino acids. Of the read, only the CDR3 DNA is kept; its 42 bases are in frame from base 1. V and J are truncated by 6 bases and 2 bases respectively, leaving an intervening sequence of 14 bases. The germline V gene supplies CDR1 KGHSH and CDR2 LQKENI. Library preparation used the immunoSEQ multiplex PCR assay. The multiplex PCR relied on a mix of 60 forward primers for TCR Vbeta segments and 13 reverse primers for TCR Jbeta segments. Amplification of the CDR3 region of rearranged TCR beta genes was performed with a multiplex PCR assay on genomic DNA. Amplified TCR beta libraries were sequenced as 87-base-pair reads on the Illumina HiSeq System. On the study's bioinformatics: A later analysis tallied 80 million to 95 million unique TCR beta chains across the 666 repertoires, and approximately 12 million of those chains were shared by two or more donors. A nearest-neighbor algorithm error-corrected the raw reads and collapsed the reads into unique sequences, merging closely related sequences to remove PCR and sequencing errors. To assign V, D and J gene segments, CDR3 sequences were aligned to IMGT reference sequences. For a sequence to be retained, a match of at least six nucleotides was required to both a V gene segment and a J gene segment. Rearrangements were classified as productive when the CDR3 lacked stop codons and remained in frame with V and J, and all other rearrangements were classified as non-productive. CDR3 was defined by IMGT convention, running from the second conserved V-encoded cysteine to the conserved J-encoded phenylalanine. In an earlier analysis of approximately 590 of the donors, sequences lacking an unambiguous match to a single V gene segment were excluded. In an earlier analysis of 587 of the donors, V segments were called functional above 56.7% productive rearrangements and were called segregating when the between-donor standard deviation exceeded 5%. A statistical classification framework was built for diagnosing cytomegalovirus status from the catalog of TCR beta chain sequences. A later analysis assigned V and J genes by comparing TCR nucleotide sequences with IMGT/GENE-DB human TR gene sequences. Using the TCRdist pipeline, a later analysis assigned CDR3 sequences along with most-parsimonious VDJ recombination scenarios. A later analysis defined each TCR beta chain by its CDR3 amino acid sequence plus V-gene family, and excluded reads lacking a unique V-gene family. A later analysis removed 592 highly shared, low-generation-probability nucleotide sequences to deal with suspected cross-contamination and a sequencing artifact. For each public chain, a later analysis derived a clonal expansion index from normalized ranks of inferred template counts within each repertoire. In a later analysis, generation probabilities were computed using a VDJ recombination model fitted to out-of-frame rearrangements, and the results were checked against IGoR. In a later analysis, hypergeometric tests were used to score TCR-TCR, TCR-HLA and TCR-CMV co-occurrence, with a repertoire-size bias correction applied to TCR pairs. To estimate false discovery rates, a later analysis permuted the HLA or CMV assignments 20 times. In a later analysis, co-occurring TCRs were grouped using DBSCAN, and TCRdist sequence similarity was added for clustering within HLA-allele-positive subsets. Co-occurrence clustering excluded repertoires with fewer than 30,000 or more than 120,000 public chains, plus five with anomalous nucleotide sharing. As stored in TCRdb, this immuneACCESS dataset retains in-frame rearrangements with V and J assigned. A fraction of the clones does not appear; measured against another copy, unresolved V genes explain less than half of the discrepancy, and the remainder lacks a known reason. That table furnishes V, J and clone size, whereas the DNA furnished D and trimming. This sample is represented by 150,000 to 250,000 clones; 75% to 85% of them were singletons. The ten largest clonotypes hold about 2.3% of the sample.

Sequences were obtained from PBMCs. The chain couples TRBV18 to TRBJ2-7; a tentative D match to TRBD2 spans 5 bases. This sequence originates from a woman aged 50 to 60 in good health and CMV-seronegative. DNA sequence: TGTGCCAGCTCCCCCCAAGAGGGCACCTACGAGCAGTACTTC. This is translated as CASSPQEGTYEQYF.